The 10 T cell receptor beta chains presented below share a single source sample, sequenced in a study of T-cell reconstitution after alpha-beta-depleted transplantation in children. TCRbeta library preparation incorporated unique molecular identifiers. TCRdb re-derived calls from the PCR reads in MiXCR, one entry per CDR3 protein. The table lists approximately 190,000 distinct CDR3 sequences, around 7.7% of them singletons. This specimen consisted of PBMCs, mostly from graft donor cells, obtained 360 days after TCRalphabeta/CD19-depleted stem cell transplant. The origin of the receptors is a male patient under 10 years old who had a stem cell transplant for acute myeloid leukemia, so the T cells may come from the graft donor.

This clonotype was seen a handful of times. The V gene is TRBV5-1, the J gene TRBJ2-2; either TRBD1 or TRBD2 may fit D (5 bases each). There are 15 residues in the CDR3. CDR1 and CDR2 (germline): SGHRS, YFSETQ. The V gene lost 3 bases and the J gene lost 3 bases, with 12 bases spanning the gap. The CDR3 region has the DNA TGCGCCAGCAGCTACGAGGGGAGCTACACCGGGGAGCTGTTTTTT. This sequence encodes CASSYEGSYTGELFF.

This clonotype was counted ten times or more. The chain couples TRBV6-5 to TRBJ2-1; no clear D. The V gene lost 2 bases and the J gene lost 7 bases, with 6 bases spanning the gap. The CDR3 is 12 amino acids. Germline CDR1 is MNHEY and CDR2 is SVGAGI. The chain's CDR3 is CASSYGRNEQFF. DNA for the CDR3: TGTGCCAGCAGTTACGGCCGGAATGAGCAGTTCTTC.

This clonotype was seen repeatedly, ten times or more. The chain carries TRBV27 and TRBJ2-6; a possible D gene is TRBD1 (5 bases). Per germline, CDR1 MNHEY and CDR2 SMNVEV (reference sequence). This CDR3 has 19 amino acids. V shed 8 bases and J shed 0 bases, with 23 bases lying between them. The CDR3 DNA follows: TGTGCCAGCCAAAATCGTTCGCGGACAAAGAGCTCTGGGGCCAACGTCCTGACTTTC. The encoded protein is CASQNRSRTKSSGANVLTF.

The DNA for the CDR3 is TGCGCCAGCAGTGAACTTGGCAGGGCGTTTGTCTATGGCTACACCTTC. As protein: CASSELGRAFVYGYTF. The chain links TRBV10-2 to TRBJ1-2, with a possible D match to TRBD1 (5 bases). The germline gives CDR1 WSHSY, CDR2 SAAADI. Trimming removed 3 bases at V and 4 bases at J, with 18 bases between. CDR3 size: 16 residues.

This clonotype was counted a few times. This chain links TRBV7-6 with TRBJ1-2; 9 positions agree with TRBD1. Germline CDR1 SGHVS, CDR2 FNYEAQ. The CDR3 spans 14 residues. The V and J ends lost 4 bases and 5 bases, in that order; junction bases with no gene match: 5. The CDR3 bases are TGTGCCAGCAGCTATGGACAGGGGTTATATGGCTACACCTTC. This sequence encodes CASSYGQGLYGYTF.

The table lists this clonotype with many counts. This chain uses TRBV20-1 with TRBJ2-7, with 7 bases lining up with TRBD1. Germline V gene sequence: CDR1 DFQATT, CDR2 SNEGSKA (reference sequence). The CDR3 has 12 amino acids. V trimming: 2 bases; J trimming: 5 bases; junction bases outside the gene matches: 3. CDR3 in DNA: TGCAGTGCTAGAAACAGGGGACACGAGCAGTACTTC. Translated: CSARNRGHEQYF.

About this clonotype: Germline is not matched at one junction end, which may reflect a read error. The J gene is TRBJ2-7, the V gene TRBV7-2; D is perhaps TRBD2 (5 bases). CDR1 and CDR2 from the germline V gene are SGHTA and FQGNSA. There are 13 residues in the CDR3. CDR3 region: CANSLALAYEQYF. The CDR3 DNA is TGTGCCAACAGCTTAGCCCTAGCTTACGAGCAGTACTTC. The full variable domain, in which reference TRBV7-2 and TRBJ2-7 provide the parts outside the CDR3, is GAGVSQSPSNKVTEKGKDVELRCDPISGHTALYWYRQSLGQGLEFLIYFQGNSAPDKSGLPSDRFSAERTGGSVSTLTIQRTQQEDSAVYLCANSLALAYEQYFGPGTRLTVT.

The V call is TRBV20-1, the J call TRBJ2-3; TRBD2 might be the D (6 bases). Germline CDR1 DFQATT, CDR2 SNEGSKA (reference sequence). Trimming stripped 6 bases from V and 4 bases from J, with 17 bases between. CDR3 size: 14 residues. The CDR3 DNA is TGCAGTGCCGACCTAGGAGGGATCTCAGATACGCAGTATTTT. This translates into CSADLGGISDTQYF.

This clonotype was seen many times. The CDR3 coding sequence is TGTGCCAGCAGTTTTCCGATGTTGAACTCTGGGGCCAACGTCCTGACTTTC. This translates into CASSFPMLNSGANVLTF. The chain links TRBV12-3 or TRBV12-4 to TRBJ2-6; D uncertain. This CDR3 is 17 amino acids long. The V end was cut by 3 bases, the J end by 0 bases, with 12 bases between.

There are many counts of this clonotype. CDR3 sequence: CASSLIFAWGNTGELFF. In nucleotides, the CDR3 is TGTGCCAGCAGTTTAATCTTTGCGTGGGGGAACACCGGGGAGCTGTTTTTT. The chain joins TRBV27 to TRBJ2-2; D is undetermined. The germline gives CDR1 MNHEY, CDR2 SMNVEV (reference sequence). Trimming shortened V by 2 bases and J by 1 base, and 14 bases separated the two germline ends. This CDR3 is built from 17 residues.